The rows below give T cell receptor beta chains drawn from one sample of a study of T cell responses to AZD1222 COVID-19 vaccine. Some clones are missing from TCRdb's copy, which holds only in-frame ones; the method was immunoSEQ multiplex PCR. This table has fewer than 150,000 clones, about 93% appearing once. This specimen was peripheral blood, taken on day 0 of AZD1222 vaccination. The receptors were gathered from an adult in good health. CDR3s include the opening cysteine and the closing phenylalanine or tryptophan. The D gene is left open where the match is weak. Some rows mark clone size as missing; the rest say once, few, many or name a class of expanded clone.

CDR3nt: TGTGCCAGCAGTGGGGACAGCAAAAAGGAAGGCTACACCTTC
CDR3aa: CASSGDSKKEGYTF
abundance: few
v_gene: TRBV21-1
j_gene: TRBJ1-2
d_gene: .

CDR3nt: TGCGCCAGCAGCAAGGCGAGCTATCTAGATACGCAGTATTTT
CDR3aa: CASSKASYLDTQYF
abundance: .
v_gene: TRBV5-1
j_gene: TRBJ2-3
d_gene: .

CDR3nt: TGTGCCAGCAGTTGGGACCCTTCGACCTACGAGCAGTACTTC
CDR3aa: CASSWDPSTYEQYF
abundance: .
v_gene: TRBV28
j_gene: TRBJ2-7
d_gene: .

CDR3nt: TGTGCCAGCAGCCAACTACGAACCGATTACGAGCAGTACTTC
CDR3aa: CASSQLRTDYEQYF
abundance: .
v_gene: TRBV5-6
j_gene: TRBJ2-7
d_gene: .

CDR3nt: TGTGCCATCAGTGACGCCGGGGAGCTGTTTTTT
CDR3aa: CAISDAGELFF
abundance: .
v_gene: TRBV10-3
j_gene: TRBJ2-2
d_gene: .

CDR3nt: TGCGCCAGCAGTCAATCGAGGGAAGGCACCGGGGAGCTGTTTTTT
CDR3aa: CASSQSREGTGELFF
abundance: .
v_gene: TRBV23-1
j_gene: TRBJ2-2
d_gene: .

CDR3nt: TGTGCCAGCAGCCAAGAATGGACGGGGGCGGGAGAGACCCAGTACTTC
CDR3aa: CASSQEWTGAGETQYF
abundance: .
v_gene: TRBV4-2
j_gene: TRBJ2-5
d_gene: .

CDR3nt: TGTGCCTGGAGTGCCGACCTACGGGGTGAGCAGTTCTTC
CDR3aa: CAWSADLRGEQFF
abundance: .
v_gene: TRBV30
j_gene: TRBJ2-1
d_gene: .

CDR3nt: TGTGCCAGCAGTCCCCATTATGGCAGTAACACTGAAGCTTTCTTT
CDR3aa: CASSPHYGSNTEAFF
abundance: .
v_gene: TRBV6-6
j_gene: TRBJ1-1
d_gene: .

CDR3nt: TGTGCCAGTTCCACCGGGGCTAACTATGGCTACACCTTC
CDR3aa: CASSTGANYGYTF
abundance: .
v_gene: TRBV6-5
j_gene: TRBJ1-2
d_gene: .

CDR3nt: TGTGCCAGCAGCCCGTATAGCGGGGGGACCTACGAGCAGTACTTC
CDR3aa: CASSPYSGGTYEQYF
abundance: .
v_gene: TRBV7-2
j_gene: TRBJ2-7
d_gene: TRBD2

CDR3nt: TGTGCCAGCACCCTAGGGGGTTTGCCTTATAGCAATCAGCCCCAGCATTTT
CDR3aa: CASTLGGLPYSNQPQHF
abundance: .
v_gene: TRBV5-6
j_gene: TRBJ1-5
d_gene: .

CDR3nt: TGTGCCAGCAGACCTCAGGGGAACACTGAAGCTTTCTTT
CDR3aa: CASRPQGNTEAFF
abundance: .
v_gene: TRBV7-9
j_gene: TRBJ1-1
d_gene: .

CDR3nt: TGTGCCATCAGTCTAAGGCCGACAGGGCAAGCGATCTACGAGCAGTACTTC
CDR3aa: CAISLRPTGQAIYEQYF
abundance: .
v_gene: TRBV10-3
j_gene: TRBJ2-7
d_gene: TRBD1

CDR3nt: TGTGCCAGCAGCCAAGACCTGGGACTAGCGACAGATACGCAGTATTTT
CDR3aa: CASSQDLGLATDTQYF
abundance: .
v_gene: TRBV3-1/TRBV3-2
j_gene: TRBJ2-3
d_gene: TRBD2

CDR3nt: TGTGCCAGCAGCCAGGACCCCGGCCCGATATACGAGCAGTACTTC
CDR3aa: CASSQDPGPIYEQYF
abundance: .
v_gene: TRBV6-5
j_gene: TRBJ2-7
d_gene: .

CDR3nt: TGTGCCAGCAGCTCCCGTCTGGGGGGTCAAGAGACCCAGTACTTC
CDR3aa: CASSSRLGGQETQYF
abundance: .
v_gene: TRBV6-5
j_gene: TRBJ2-5
d_gene: .

CDR3nt: TGTGCCAGCAGCTCAATGGGGGGGCAGCCCCAGCATTTT
CDR3aa: CASSSMGGQPQHF
abundance: .
v_gene: TRBV12-3/TRBV12-4
j_gene: TRBJ1-5
d_gene: .

CDR3nt: TGCAGCGTTCGAAAGGGGGGAACGGACCGTGGCTACACCTTC
CDR3aa: CSVRKGGTDRGYTF
abundance: .
v_gene: TRBV29-1
j_gene: TRBJ1-2
d_gene: .

CDR3nt: TGTGCCAGCAGCTTGCAGGGAACAGATACGCAGTATTTT
CDR3aa: CASSLQGTDTQYF
abundance: .
v_gene: TRBV5-6
j_gene: TRBJ2-3
d_gene: .

CDR3nt: TGTGCCAGCTCACCCACGTGGGGCACCTACGAGCAGTACTTC
CDR3aa: CASSPTWGTYEQYF
abundance: .
v_gene: TRBV18
j_gene: TRBJ2-7
d_gene: .

CDR3nt: TGTGCTAGTGGTTTGGGGCCGGATAATTCACCCCTCCACTTT
CDR3aa: CASGLGPDNSPLHF
abundance: .
v_gene: TRBV12-5
j_gene: TRBJ1-6
d_gene: .

CDR3nt: TGCGCCAGGATGGGGGGTCAGCCCCAGCATTTT
CDR3aa: CARMGGQPQHF
abundance: .
v_gene: TRBV23-1
j_gene: TRBJ1-5
d_gene: .

CDR3nt: TGTGCCAGCAGCTTGACGGGGACCTACGAGCAGTACTTC
CDR3aa: CASSLTGTYEQYF
abundance: .
v_gene: TRBV12-3/TRBV12-4
j_gene: TRBJ2-7
d_gene: .

CDR3nt: TGTGCCAGCAGCTCCTTCGGGGGTGGCTACAATGAGCAGTTCTTC
CDR3aa: CASSSFGGGYNEQFF
abundance: .
v_gene: TRBV5-6
j_gene: TRBJ2-1
d_gene: .

CDR3nt: TGCGCCAGCAGCTTACCCGGCGTAGGGGGCTATGGCTACACCTTC
CDR3aa: CASSLPGVGGYGYTF
abundance: .
v_gene: TRBV5-1
j_gene: TRBJ1-2
d_gene: .

CDR3nt: TGTGCCAGCAGCAGCGGACTCCCCTACACTGAAGCTTTCTTT
CDR3aa: CASSSGLPYTEAFF
abundance: .
v_gene: TRBV7-2
j_gene: TRBJ1-1
d_gene: .

CDR3nt: TGCAGTTTTGGGGGGGAATTGGGTGCTGAAGCTTTCTTT
CDR3aa: CSFGGELGAEAFF
abundance: .
v_gene: TRBV29-1
j_gene: TRBJ1-1
d_gene: .

CDR3nt: TGTGCCTGGGGAGACTACGAGCAGTACTTC
CDR3aa: CAWGDYEQYF
abundance: .
v_gene: TRBV30
j_gene: TRBJ2-7
d_gene: .

CDR3nt: TGTGCCAGCAGCACCCAGCCTAGCGGGCTTAACACCGGGGAGCTGTTTTTT
CDR3aa: CASSTQPSGLNTGELFF
abundance: once
v_gene: TRBV9
j_gene: TRBJ2-2
d_gene: TRBD2

CDR3nt: TGTGCCAGCAGCCTAAGCCGGGGGAACACTGAAGCTTTCTTT
CDR3aa: CASSLSRGNTEAFF
abundance: .
v_gene: TRBV7-9
j_gene: TRBJ1-1
d_gene: .

CDR3nt: TGTGCCAGCAGTTTGGGACAGGGAGAGCAGCCCCAGCATTTT
CDR3aa: CASSLGQGEQPQHF
abundance: .
v_gene: TRBV27
j_gene: TRBJ1-5
d_gene: TRBD1

CDR3nt: TGTGCCAGCAGTTACGGGCGGGAGGCGGGTTCACCCCTCCACTTT
CDR3aa: CASSYGREAGSPLHF
abundance: .
v_gene: TRBV6-6
j_gene: TRBJ1-6
d_gene: .

CDR3nt: TGTGCCAGCAGCTTATCGGCGGGGAATGGCTACACCTTC
CDR3aa: CASSLSAGNGYTF
abundance: once
v_gene: TRBV7-6
j_gene: TRBJ1-2
d_gene: .

CDR3nt: TGTGCCAGCAGTTTTGCTAGCACAGATACGCAGTATTTT
CDR3aa: CASSFASTDTQYF
abundance: .
v_gene: TRBV27
j_gene: TRBJ2-3
d_gene: .

CDR3nt: TGTGCCAGCAGTTTATTTTCTGTCCAGGGCATTAATGAAAAACTGTTTTTT
CDR3aa: CASSLFSVQGINEKLFF
abundance: .
v_gene: TRBV27
j_gene: TRBJ1-4
d_gene: .

CDR3nt: TGTGCCAGCAGCGAAGGGACTAGCGGTGGGGGCTCCTACAATGAGCAGTTCTTC
CDR3aa: CASSEGTSGGGSYNEQFF
abundance: once
v_gene: TRBV9
j_gene: TRBJ2-1
d_gene: TRBD2

CDR3nt: TGTGCCAGCAGTCCTGACAGGAGAAATCAGCCCCAGCATTTT
CDR3aa: CASSPDRRNQPQHF
abundance: .
v_gene: TRBV6-5
j_gene: TRBJ1-5
d_gene: .

CDR3nt: TGTGCCACCAGCAGAGTCCGCGGGGGGGTCCATGAGCAGTTCTTC
CDR3aa: CATSRVRGGVHEQFF
abundance: .
v_gene: TRBV15
j_gene: TRBJ2-1
d_gene: TRBD2

CDR3nt: TGTGCCAGCAGCTTGGGAGTAGCACCACCACCGTACAATGAGCAGTTCTTC
CDR3aa: CASSLGVAPPPYNEQFF
abundance: .
v_gene: TRBV5-8
j_gene: TRBJ2-1
d_gene: .

CDR3nt: TGTGCCAGCAGCCCCGACCCGGGGGCAGATACGCAGTATTTT
CDR3aa: CASSPDPGADTQYF
abundance: .
v_gene: TRBV3-1/TRBV3-2
j_gene: TRBJ2-3
d_gene: .

CDR3nt: TGTGCCAGCAGCCCCCAGGGCACTGAAGCTTTCTTT
CDR3aa: CASSPQGTEAFF
abundance: few
v_gene: TRBV12-3/TRBV12-4
j_gene: TRBJ1-1
d_gene: .

CDR3nt: TGTGCCAGCAGTTACTCTGGCGGGGGGCACTACGAGCAGTACTTC
CDR3aa: CASSYSGGGHYEQYF
abundance: .
v_gene: TRBV6-5
j_gene: TRBJ2-7
d_gene: TRBD2

CDR3nt: TGTGCCAGCAGCTTGACCGGACAGGGAACCTACGAGCAGTACTTC
CDR3aa: CASSLTGQGTYEQYF
abundance: once
v_gene: TRBV7-3
j_gene: TRBJ2-7
d_gene: TRBD1

CDR3nt: TGTGCCATCAGCCTACAGCAGGGAGACTATGGCTACACCTTC
CDR3aa: CAISLQQGDYGYTF
abundance: .
v_gene: TRBV10-3
j_gene: TRBJ1-2
d_gene: .

CDR3nt: TGTGCCACCAGCAGAGAGGGCACTAGCTACAATGAGCAGTTCTTC
CDR3aa: CATSREGTSYNEQFF
abundance: once
v_gene: TRBV15
j_gene: TRBJ2-1
d_gene: .

CDR3nt: TGTGCCAGCAGTTACTCCAGTAGGGGGATATACACCATATATTTT
CDR3aa: CASSYSSRGIYTIYF
abundance: .
v_gene: TRBV6-5
j_gene: TRBJ1-3
d_gene: .

CDR3nt: TGTGCCAGCTCACCACTCCACAGGGGAAACAATCAGCCCCAGCATTTT
CDR3aa: CASSPLHRGNNQPQHF
abundance: .
v_gene: TRBV18
j_gene: TRBJ1-5
d_gene: TRBD1

CDR3nt: TGCGCCAGCAGCCAAGAAAAGGACAGGGCCAGAGACTATGGCTACACCTTC
CDR3aa: CASSQEKDRARDYGYTF
abundance: .
v_gene: TRBV4-1
j_gene: TRBJ1-2
d_gene: TRBD1